This TCR beta chain was identified in a study of blood T cell repertoires in COVID-19. On the study more broadly: The origin of the acute and convalescent COVID-19 samples was the United States, Italy and Spain.

In the original analysis: Nucleated cell number was recorded as an estimate derived from reference gene primer amplification. Clones were sequenced by immunoSEQ multiplex PCR, and TCRdb holds only the in-frame ones, with some missing. That table is the source of V, J and clone size, and D and trimming were worked out from the DNA. The sample carries a few hundred thousand clones, roughly 87% recorded once. The CDR3 has 15 amino acids. Germline V gene lookup returns CDR1 SGHVS and CDR2 FNYEAQ. V shed 5 bases and J shed 5 bases, with 13 bases lying between them. The chain carries TRBV7-6 and TRBJ1-6; D ambiguous. This clonotype was obtained from a man aged 18 to 29 with active or convalescent COVID-19. The sample consisted of peripheral blood. CDR3 sequence reads: CASSLLPGDNSPLHF. CDR3 DNA sequence: TGTGCCAGCAGCCTACTACCCGGAGATAATTCACCCCTCCACTTT. The entire variable domain, with the rest obtained from reference TRBV7-6 and TRBJ1-6, is as follows: GAGVSQSPRYKVTKRGQDVALRCDPISGHVSLYWYRQALGQGPEFLTYFNYEAQQDKSGLPNDRFSAERPEGSISTLTIQRTEQRDSAMYRCASSLLPGDNSPLHFGNGTRLTVT.